This TCR beta chain was sequenced in a study of T-cell reconstitution after alpha-beta-depleted transplantation in children. Study results and caveats: Fresh T-cell production supplied most of the T-cell counts and diversity seen one year after transplant.

During its preparation, the TCRbeta library received unique molecular identifiers. Using its own MiXCR run on the PCR reads, TCRdb lists one record per CDR3 protein. Among approximately 230,000 distinct CDR3 sequences, 20% to 30% were seen once, and the ten largest hold more than 4.5%. As regards this clonotype: Its cognate antigen is unknown.

Material: PBMCs, mostly from graft donor cells, obtained 360 days after TCRalphabeta/CD19-depleted stem cell transplant. The receptor comes from a female patient between 2 and 10 years old who had a stem cell transplant for congenital amegakaryocytic thrombocytopenia, so the T cells may come from the graft donor.

The CDR3 coding sequence is TGCGCCAGCAGGAAAGGGACAGGGGACTTCACCGGGGAGCTGTTTTTT. This gives the protein CASRKGTGDFTGELFF. This chain links TRBV5-1 with TRBJ2-2; 10 nucleotides match TRBD1. There are 16 residues in the CDR3. J gave up 4 bases and V 5 bases, and 8 bases lay outside the gene matches. Germline CDR1 and CDR2: SGHRS and YFSETQ.